The clone carrying this T cell receptor (beta chain) was picked up a small number of times. Its antigen is undetermined. The CDR3 covers 15 residues. CDR1 and CDR2 (germline): SEHNR, FQNEAQ (reference sequence). Losses at the gene ends were 4 bases for V and 3 bases for J; bases not matched to a gene: 4. PCR amplification relied on 60 Vbeta primers (plus 13 Jbeta primers). Sequencing was performed with immunoSEQ multiplex PCR; in TCRdb, only in-frame clones are kept and a portion is missing. Of over 150,000 clones in the sample, more than 60% were seen once. This record belongs to a study of cytomegalovirus exposure and HLA in healthy donors. Overall study: Most donors, 70% to 85% of roughly 400 genotyped, fell in the Caucasian-associated ancestry cluster. Findings of the study overall: It was only CMV serostatus that was available as immune exposure information. There were some V segments, including TRBV6-2 and TRBV6-3, excluded as indistinguishable.

The sequence derives from a woman in her 30s in good health and CMV-seropositive. Sequencing input: PBMCs. The chain employs TRBV7-9 and TRBJ2-3; 10 bases are a match to TRBD1. The CDR3 DNA reads as TGTGCCAGCAGCTCGACAGGGGGCGAGACAGATACGCAGTATTTT. Its translation: CASSSTGGETDTQYF. The whole variable domain, remainder taken from reference TRBV7-9 and TRBJ2-3, is DTGVSQNPRHKITKRGQNVTFRCDPISEHNRLYWYRQTLGQGPEFLTYFQNEAQLEKSRLLSDRFSAERPKGSFSTLEIQRTEQGDSAMYLCASSSTGGETDTQYFGPGTRLTVL.